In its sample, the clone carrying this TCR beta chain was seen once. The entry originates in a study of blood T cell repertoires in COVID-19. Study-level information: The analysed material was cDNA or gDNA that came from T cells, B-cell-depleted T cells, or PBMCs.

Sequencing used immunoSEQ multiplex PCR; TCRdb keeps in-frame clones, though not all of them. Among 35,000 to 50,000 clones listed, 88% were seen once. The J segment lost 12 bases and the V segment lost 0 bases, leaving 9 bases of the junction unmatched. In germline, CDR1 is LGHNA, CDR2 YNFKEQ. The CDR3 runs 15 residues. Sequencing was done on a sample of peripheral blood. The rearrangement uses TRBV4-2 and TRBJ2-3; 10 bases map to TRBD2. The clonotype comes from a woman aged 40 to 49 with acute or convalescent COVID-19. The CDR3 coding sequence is TGTGCCAGCAGCCAAGATATGAGTAGCGGGGGGTTACAGTATTTT. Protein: CASSQDMSSGGLQYF.